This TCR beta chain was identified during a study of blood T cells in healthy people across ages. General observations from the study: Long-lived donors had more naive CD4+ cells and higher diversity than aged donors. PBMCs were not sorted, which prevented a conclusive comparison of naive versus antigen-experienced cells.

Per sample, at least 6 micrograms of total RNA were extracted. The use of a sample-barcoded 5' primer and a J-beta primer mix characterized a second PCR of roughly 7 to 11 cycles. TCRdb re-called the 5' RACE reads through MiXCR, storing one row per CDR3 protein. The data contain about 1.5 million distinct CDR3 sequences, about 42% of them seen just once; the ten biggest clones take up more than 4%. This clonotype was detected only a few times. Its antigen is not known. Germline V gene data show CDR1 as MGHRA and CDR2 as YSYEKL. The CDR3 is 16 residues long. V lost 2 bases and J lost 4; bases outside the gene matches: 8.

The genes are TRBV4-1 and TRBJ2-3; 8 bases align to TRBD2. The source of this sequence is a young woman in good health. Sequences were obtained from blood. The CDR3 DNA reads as TGCGCCAGCAGCCAAAGCCTGGGACTAGGGGCAGATACGCAGTATTTT. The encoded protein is CASSQSLGLGADTQYF.